This record looks at one T cell receptor (beta chain) sequence and its context. The antigen remains unidentified. Clones were sequenced by immunoSEQ multiplex PCR, and TCRdb holds only the in-frame ones, with some missing. The table lists around 13,000 clones, about two thirds of them singletons, with under 30% in the top ten. Germline assignment: CDR1 SQVTM and CDR2 ANQGSEA. The ends were cut back, 7 bases at V and 1 base at J, with 13 bases in the middle. The CDR3 is made up of 13 amino acids. This record comes from a study of neoadjuvant nivolumab and ipilimumab in lung cancer. The study, taken as a whole, reports: Resected tumors had greater TCR richness and clonality than uninvolved lung.

The TCR was taken from an adult with non-small cell lung cancer. Sequenced material: peripheral blood, taken after neoadjuvant nivolumab, alone or with ipilimumab, at or shortly before surgery. The chain links TRBV29-1 to TRBJ1-1; D remains ambiguous. CDR3 sequence (DNA): TGCAGCGCTGACGGGCCCTGGAACACTGAAGCTTTCTTT. It codes for CSADGPWNTEAFF.